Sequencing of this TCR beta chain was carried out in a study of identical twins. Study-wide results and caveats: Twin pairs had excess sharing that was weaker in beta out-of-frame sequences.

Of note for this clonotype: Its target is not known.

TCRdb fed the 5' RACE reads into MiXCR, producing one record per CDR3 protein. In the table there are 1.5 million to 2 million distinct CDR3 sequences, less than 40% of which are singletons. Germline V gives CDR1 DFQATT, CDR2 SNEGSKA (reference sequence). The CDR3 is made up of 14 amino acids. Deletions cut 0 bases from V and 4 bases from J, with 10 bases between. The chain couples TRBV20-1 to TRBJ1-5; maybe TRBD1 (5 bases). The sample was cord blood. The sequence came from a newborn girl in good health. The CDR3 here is CSARDRDGNQPQHF. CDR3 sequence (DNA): TGCAGTGCTAGAGACAGGGATGGGAATCAGCCCCAGCATTTT.